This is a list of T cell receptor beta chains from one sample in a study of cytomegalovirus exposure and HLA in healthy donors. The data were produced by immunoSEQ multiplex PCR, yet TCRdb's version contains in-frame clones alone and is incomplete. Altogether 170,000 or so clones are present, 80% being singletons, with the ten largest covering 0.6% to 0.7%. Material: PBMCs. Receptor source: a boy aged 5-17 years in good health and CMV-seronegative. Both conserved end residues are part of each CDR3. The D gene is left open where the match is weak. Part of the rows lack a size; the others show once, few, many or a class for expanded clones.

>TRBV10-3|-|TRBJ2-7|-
CAISEEGRGHEQYF
TGTGCCATCAGTGAGGAGGGCAGAGGGCACGAGCAGTACTTC
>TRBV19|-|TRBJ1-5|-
CASYGGGGIRQPQHF
TGTGCCAGCTATGGGGGAGGGGGGATCCGACAGCCCCAGCATTTT
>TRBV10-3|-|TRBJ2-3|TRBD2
CAISGPGLAGFSDTQYF
TGTGCCATCAGTGGACCCGGGCTAGCGGGATTCTCAGATACGCAGTATTTT
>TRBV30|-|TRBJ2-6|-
CAWSRRTFGANVLTF
TGTGCCTGGAGTAGAAGGACTTTTGGGGCCAACGTCCTGACTTTC
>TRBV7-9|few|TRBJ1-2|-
CASSLDRVRGGYTF
TGTGCCAGCAGCTTAGACAGGGTGAGGGGTGGCTACACCTTC
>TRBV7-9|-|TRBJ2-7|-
CSSSLAQGFYEQYF
TGTTCCAGCAGCTTAGCGCAGGGGTTCTACGAGCAGTACTTC
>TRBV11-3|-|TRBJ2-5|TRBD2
CASSGWLADQETQYF
TGTGCCAGCAGCGGCTGGCTAGCGGACCAAGAGACCCAGTACTTC
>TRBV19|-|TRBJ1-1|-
CASSIEARTTEAFF
TGTGCCAGTAGTATAGAGGCCAGGACTACTGAAGCTTTCTTT
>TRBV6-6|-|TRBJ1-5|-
CASSYSRGSDQPQHF
TGTGCCAGCAGTTACTCGCGGGGATCCGATCAGCCCCAGCATTTT
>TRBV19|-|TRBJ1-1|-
CASSNMRETEAFF
TGTGCCAGTAGCAATATGAGGGAAACTGAAGCTTTCTTT
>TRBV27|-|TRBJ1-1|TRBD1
CASSLQGVDTEAFF
TGTGCCAGCAGTTTACAGGGGGTGGACACTGAAGCTTTCTTT
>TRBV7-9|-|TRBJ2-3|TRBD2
CASSLGGGVQYF
TGTGCCAGCAGCTTAGGTGGGGGGGTGCAGTATTTT
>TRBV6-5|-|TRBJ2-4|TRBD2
CASSEGLAVIQYF
TGTGCCAGCAGTGAAGGACTAGCCGTCATTCAGTACTTC
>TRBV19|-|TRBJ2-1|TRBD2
CASSTGAGTSGAYNEQFF
TGTGCCAGTAGTACCGGGGCCGGGACTAGCGGGGCCTACAATGAGCAGTTCTTC
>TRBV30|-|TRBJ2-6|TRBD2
CAWGLGLYSGANVLTF
TGTGCCTGGGGACTAGGGTTGTACTCTGGGGCCAACGTCCTGACTTTC
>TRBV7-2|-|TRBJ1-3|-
CASSLLPETGNTIYF
TGTGCCAGCAGCTTACTCCCCGAGACTGGAAACACCATATATTTT
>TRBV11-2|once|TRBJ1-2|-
CASSSWDTHEANYGYTF
TGTGCCAGCAGCTCGTGGGACACGCATGAAGCTAACTATGGCTACACCTTC
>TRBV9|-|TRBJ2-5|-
CASSVTGGTETQYF
TGTGCCAGCAGCGTAACTGGAGGGACAGAGACCCAGTACTTC